The T cell receptor beta chain under discussion was sequenced for a study of response to subunit inactivated influenza vaccine. Germline values: CDR1 LNHNV, CDR2 YYDKDF (reference sequence). The CDR3 contains 15 residues. V was pared by 8 bases and J by 3 bases, with 8 bases of the junction left unmatched. MiXCR, applied by TCRdb to the RT-PCR reads, yields one record per CDR3 protein. In the table there are roughly 620,000 distinct CDR3 sequences, about 10% of which are singletons. The sample was also linked to a second study, of T cells expressing NK-cell markers. That work states: For TCR beta, cDNA was produced by 5'RACE template switching with UMIs.

This material consisted of PBMCs from blood, taken on the day of vaccination. The gene calls are TRBV15 and TRBJ2-5, with TRBD2 matching over 11 bases. The source is a man aged 45 to 65 who received an inactivated influenza vaccine. CDR3 in amino acids: CATGVVSGGEETQYF. In DNA, the CDR3 is TGTGCCACCGGCGTAGTTAGCGGGGGGGAAGAGACCCAGTACTTC.